The 24 T cell receptor beta chains below come from one sample, sequenced in a study of blood T cell repertoires in COVID-19. Clones were read by immunoSEQ multiplex PCR, and TCRdb kept only the in-frame ones, dropping some. The data show under 200,000 clones, with around 79% seen just once and 8.1% held by the top ten. The sample taken for sequencing was peripheral blood. These receptor sequences come from a woman aged 55 to 70 with COVID-19, enrolled during active disease.

The chain links TRBV19 to TRBJ1-2; D may be TRBD1 (6 bases). This CDR3 comprises 14 residues. Germline V gene data show CDR1 as LNHDA and CDR2 as SQIVND (reference sequence). V was cut by 5 bases and J by 10 bases, with 20 bases left in between. Written as DNA, the CDR3 is TGTGCCAGTAGTCTCCACAGGGAAACTGCGGACTACACCTTC. Translated: CASSLHRETADYTF.

The chain couples TRBV6-6 to TRBJ1-3, with 7 nucleotides matching TRBD1. The trim removed 5 bases at V and 8 bases at J, leaving 21 bases unmatched. The germline V gene has CDR1 MNHNY and CDR2 SVGAGI (reference sequence). The CDR3 covers 18 residues. CDR3 protein: CASSPGLPTGVVVDTIYF. The CDR3 DNA sequence: TGTGCCAGCAGTCCGGGCCTTCCTACAGGGGTTGTCGTGGACACCATATATTTT.

This chain connects TRBV4-2 to TRBJ2-1; possible D gene TRBD2, 6 bases. The V gene's germline CDR1 is LGHNA and CDR2 YNFKEQ. V lost 0 bases, J lost 11 bases, and 20 bases lay in between. The CDR3 length is 16 residues. DNA for the CDR3: TGTGCCAGCAGCCAAGATGGAGGGGCCCGGGGCGGGAAGCAGTTCTTC. Its translation: CASSQDGGARGGKQFF.

The chain couples TRBV9 to TRBJ2-2; D may be TRBD1 (6 bases). Germline V CDR1 and CDR2: SGDLS, YYNGEE. This CDR3 contains 15 residues. V lost 3 bases and J lost 0, with 9 bases in between. The CDR3 loop reads CASSAGHTNTGELFF. The CDR3 DNA sequence: TGTGCCAGCAGCGCGGGACATACGAACACCGGGGAGCTGTTTTTT.

The chain links TRBV18 to TRBJ1-5; possible D gene TRBD1, 5 bases. CDR1 and CDR2 from the germline V gene are KGHSH and LQKENI. V gave up 6 bases and J gave up 3 bases, with 15 bases separating them. The CDR3 is 15 amino acids. The CDR3 region is CASSQGPGNNQPQHF. As DNA, the CDR3 is TGTGCCAGCTCGCAGGGCCCGGGTAACAATCAGCCCCAGCATTTT. The entire variable domain, with the rest obtained from reference TRBV18 and TRBJ1-5, is as follows: NAGVMQNPRHLVRRRGQEARLRCSPMKGHSHVYWYRQLPEEGLKFMVYLQKENIIDESGMPKERFSAEFPKEGPSILRIQQVVRGDSAAYFCASSQGPGNNQPQHFGDGTRLSIL.

This chain links TRBV5-1 with TRBJ1-6, with 10 bases matching TRBD1. Germline CDR1 and CDR2: SGHRS and YFSETQ. The CDR3 is 18 amino acids. With 0 bases clipped from V and 6 bases from J, the junction kept 9 bases outside the gene matches. The CDR3 reads CASSLGSRQGASNSPLHF. The CDR3 nucleotides are TGCGCCAGCAGCTTGGGTTCAAGACAGGGGGCAAGTAATTCACCCCTCCACTTT.

V gene TRBV4-3 combines with J gene TRBJ2-2; no firm D call. This CDR3 region has 17 residues. Trimming pared 4 bases from V and 3 bases from J, leaving 18 bases between. In germline, CDR1 is LGHNA, CDR2 YSLEER. CDR3 coding DNA: TGCGCCAGCAGCCCTAGGCCGATCCCAATTGACACCGGGGAGCTGTTTTTT. Amino acids: CASSPRPIPIDTGELFF.

CDR3 nucleotides: TGTGCCAGCAGCTTAGCGGGAGGCCAAAATGAGCAGTTCTTC. It encodes CASSLAGGQNEQFF. The chain joins TRBV7-8 to TRBJ2-1; D perhaps matches TRBD2 (6 bases). The CDR3 is 14 amino acids. Trimming stripped 0 bases from V and 7 bases from J, with 10 bases between. Germline lookup yields CDR1 SGHVS and CDR2 FQNEAQ.

The chain has TRBV25-1 and TRBJ2-1, with TRBD2 identical over 9 bases. This CDR3 comprises 17 residues. The V segment lost 4 bases and the J segment 5 bases; nucleotides outside the gene matches: 12. CDR1 is MGHDK and CDR2 is SYGVNS in the germline V gene. The CDR3 DNA is TGTGCCAGCAGTGGAGCTACTCCCGGGACTAGCCACAATGAGCAGTTCTTC. As protein: CASSGATPGTSHNEQFF.

This clone was picked up a small number of times. The genes are TRBV5-4 and TRBJ2-1; the match to TRBD1 covers 9 bases. V was pared by 5 bases and J by 1 base, with 7 bases of the junction left unmatched. CDR3 length equals 16 residues. CDR1 SGHNT and CDR2 YYREEE come from the germline V gene (reference sequence). The CDR3 region is CASRAKQGASYNEQFF. In DNA form, the CDR3 reads TGTGCCAGCAGGGCGAAACAGGGGGCTTCCTACAATGAGCAGTTCTTC. Together with reference TRBV5-4 and TRBJ2-1, the CDR3 gives the full variable domain: ETGVTQSPTHLIKTRGQQVTLRCSSQSGHNTVSWYQQALGQGPQFIFQYYREEENGRGNFPPRFSGLQFPNYSSELNVNALELDDSALYLCASRAKQGASYNEQFFGPGTRLTVL.

This chain connects TRBV4-1 to TRBJ1-3, with D perhaps TRBD1 (6 bases). CDR3 length: 15 residues. Germline CDR1 reads MGHRA; CDR2 reads YSYEKL. V was pared by 0 bases and J by 4 bases, with 10 bases between. The CDR3 DNA sequence: TGCGCCAGCAGCCAAGATACAGGGCTCGGAAACACCATATATTTT. This codes for CASSQDTGLGNTIYF.

This rearrangement joins TRBV7-6 to TRBJ1-2, with 7 bases lining up with TRBD1. The J segment lost 6 bases and the V segment lost 3 bases, leaving 4 bases of the junction unmatched. Germline CDR1 reads SGHVS; CDR2 reads FNYEAQ. The CDR3 has 13 residues. The CDR3 nucleotides are TGTGCCAGCAGCTTGACAGGGAACGATGGCTACACCTTC. Translation: CASSLTGNDGYTF.

The genes are TRBV6-6 and TRBJ2-7; a possible D gene is TRBD1 (5 bases). Germline V gene lookup returns CDR1 MNHNY and CDR2 SVGAGI (reference sequence). The CDR3 totals 13 residues. The V gene lost 2 bases and the J gene lost 6 bases, with 11 bases spanning the gap. Here the CDR3 reads CASSYMGQLEQYV. The CDR3 DNA sequence: TGTGCCAGCAGTTACATGGGGCAGCTCGAGCAGTACGTC.

This chain connects TRBV7-2 to TRBJ1-5; D unresolved. CDR3 size: 15 residues. Germline CDR1 reads SGHTA; CDR2 reads FQGNSA. The germline V and J ends were trimmed by 5 bases and 0 bases, with 11 bases remaining between them. The CDR3 here is CASSPGRHSNQPQHF. The CDR3 DNA follows: TGTGCCAGCAGCCCCGGCAGGCATAGCAATCAGCCCCAGCATTTT. Drawing the rest from reference TRBV7-2 and TRBJ1-5, the complete variable domain is GAGVSQSPSNKVTEKGKDVELRCDPISGHTALYWYRQSLGQGLEFLIYFQGNSAPDKSGLPSDRFSAERTGGSVSTLTIQRTQQEDSAVYLCASSPGRHSNQPQHFGDGTRLSIL.

This clone was observed a few times. The CDR3 loop reads CASNPPVGYGYTF. In DNA, the CDR3 is TGTGCCAGTAATCCGCCGGTTGGCTATGGCTACACCTTC. The chain links TRBV19 to TRBJ1-2; no clear D. This CDR3 is built from 13 residues. Deletions cut 7 bases from V and 4 bases from J, with 13 bases between. Per germline, CDR1 LNHDA and CDR2 SQIVND (reference sequence).

This rearrangement joins TRBV7-9 to TRBJ2-3, with D unresolved. V lost 8 bases to trimming and J lost 0 bases, with 15 bases between them. CDR1 and CDR2 from the germline V gene are SEHNR and FQNEAQ (reference sequence). The CDR3 extends over 15 amino acids. CDR3 region: CASVPLAESTDTQYF. CDR3 bases: TGTGCCAGCGTCCCTTTGGCGGAAAGCACAGATACGCAGTATTTT.

The V and J genes are TRBV2 and TRBJ1-1; 11 bases fit TRBD1. The germline CDR1 and CDR2 sequences are SNHLY and FYNNEI. V lost 3 bases, J lost 8 bases, and 5 bases stayed unmatched. This CDR3 has 14 residues. The CDR3 here is CASSEGQGVEEAFF. DNA for the CDR3: TGTGCCAGCAGTGAGGGACAGGGGGTGGAAGAAGCTTTCTTT.

The chain couples TRBV11-2 to TRBJ2-1; no clear D gene. Germline V lookup: CDR1 SGHAT, CDR2 FQNNGV. The CDR3 covers 15 residues. Trimming removed 2 bases from V and 5 bases from J, with 13 bases in between. CDR3 region: CASSLLRALNNEQFF. In nucleotides, the CDR3 is TGTGCCAGCAGCTTACTCCGAGCTCTTAACAATGAGCAGTTCTTC.

The V call is TRBV3-1 (or the pseudogene TRBV3-2), the J call TRBJ1-1; D perhaps matches TRBD1 (6 bases). V gave up 0 bases and J gave up 4 bases, with 12 bases separating them. Germline V lookup: CDR1 LGHDT, CDR2 YNNKEL (reference sequence). This CDR3 contains 15 residues. This CDR3 reads CASSQDRGRGTEAFF. For the CDR3, the DNA is TGTGCCAGCAGCCAAGATCGGGGCAGGGGCACTGAAGCTTTCTTT.

A note on this clone: Its ends do not fully match the called genes, so a read error is possible. V and J are TRBV29-1 and TRBJ1-2; TRBD1 agrees at 8 bases. The CDR3 spans 15 residues. Germline V gene sequence: CDR1 SQVTM, CDR2 ANQGSEA. CDR3 coding DNA: TGCAGCGTTGAAGACCGACAGGGGTCATGGTATGGCCACACCTTC. Protein sequence: CSVEDRQGSWYGHTF.

Concerning this clone itself: Germline is not matched at one junction end, which may reflect a read error. The gene calls are TRBV7-7 and TRBJ2-1; 13 nucleotides line up with TRBD2. CDR1 and CDR2 (germline): SSHAT, FNYEAQ (reference sequence). The CDR3 sequence is 17 residues long. The CDR3 region has the DNA TGTGCTAGCAGCCCCTGGACTAGCGGGAGCTCCTACAATGAGCAGTTCTTC. The encoded protein is CASSPWTSGSSYNEQFF.

This rearrangement joins TRBV28 to TRBJ1-4; weak D call: TRBD1 (6 bases). Trimming removed 0 bases from V and 7 bases from J, with 12 bases in between. Germline V gives CDR1 MDHEN, CDR2 SYDVKM. The CDR3 has 15 amino acids. The CDR3 is CASSLWGRGTEKLFF. The CDR3 nucleotides are TGTGCCAGCAGTTTATGGGGCAGGGGTACTGAAAAACTGTTTTTT.

The chain carries TRBV6-5 and TRBJ2-7, with TRBD1 identical over 10 bases. Germline V CDR1 and CDR2: MNHEY, SVGAGI. The CDR3 spans 14 residues. With 6 bases clipped from V and 2 bases from J, the junction kept 4 bases outside the gene matches. The CDR3 nucleotides read TGTGCCAGCAGCGTGGGACAGGGGCCCTACGAGCAGTACGTC. Its protein is CASSVGQGPYEQYV.

J is TRBJ2-4 and V is TRBV6-2 or TRBV6-3; 9 bases are a match to TRBD1. Germline CDR1 MNHEY, CDR2 SVGEGT. With 6 bases clipped from V and 3 bases from J, the junction kept 9 bases outside the gene matches. The CDR3 loop spans 16 amino acids. The CDR3 DNA reads TGTGCCAGCAGCTCTCCGGGACAGGGAGGCAAAAACATTCAGTACTTC. This codes for CASSSPGQGGKNIQYF.